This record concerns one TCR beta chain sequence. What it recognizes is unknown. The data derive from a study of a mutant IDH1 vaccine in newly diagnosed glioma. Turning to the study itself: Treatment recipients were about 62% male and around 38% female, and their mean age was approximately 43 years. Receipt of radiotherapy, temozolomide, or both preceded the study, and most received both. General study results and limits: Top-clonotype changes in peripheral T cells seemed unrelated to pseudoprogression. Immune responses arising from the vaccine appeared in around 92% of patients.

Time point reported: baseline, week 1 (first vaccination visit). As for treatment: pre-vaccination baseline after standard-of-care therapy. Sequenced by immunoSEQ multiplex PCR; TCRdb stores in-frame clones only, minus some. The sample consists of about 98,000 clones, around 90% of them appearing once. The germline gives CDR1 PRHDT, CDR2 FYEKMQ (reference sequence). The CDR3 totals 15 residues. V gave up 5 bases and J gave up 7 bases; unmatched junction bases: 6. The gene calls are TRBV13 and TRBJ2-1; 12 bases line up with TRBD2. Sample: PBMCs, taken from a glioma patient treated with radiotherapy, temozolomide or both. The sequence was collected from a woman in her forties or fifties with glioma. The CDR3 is CASSQGLAGSNEQFF. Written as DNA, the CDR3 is TGTGCCAGCAGCCAGGGACTAGCGGGTTCAAATGAGCAGTTCTTC.